This T cell receptor (beta chain) was sequenced in a study of tumor-infiltrating lymphocytes in primary liver carcinoma. Findings and limits, study-wide: Because the samples were bulk unsorted, the study did not compare CD4+ and CD8+ repertoires. Tumors significantly exceeded blood in top-250-clone fraction (p = 0.039).

V gave up 5 bases and J gave up 2 bases; unmatched junction bases: 9. Germline CDR1 SEHNR, CDR2 FQNEAQ (reference sequence). The CDR3 covers 16 residues. RNA isolated from unsorted whole blood supplied the blood RNA, with germline DNA also extracted. About this clonotype itself: The antigen remains unidentified.

Production of TCR beta cDNA used around 0.45 ug total RNA together with a constant-region primer. Sequencing libraries for TCR beta derived from three nested multiplex PCR rounds that used slightly modified ARM-PCR. Rounds one and two of PCR, each of approximately 11 cycles, were primed with TRBV1-TRBV30 forward primers and a C-beta reverse primer. TCRdb re-called the multiplex PCR reads with MiXCR, one entry per CDR3 protein. The sample records approximately 300,000 distinct CDR3 sequences, about 62% being singletons. The sequence came from a man aged 35-49 years with primary liver carcinoma and hepatitis B virus infection. The sequenced sample was peripheral blood. The rearrangement uses TRBV7-9 and TRBJ1-5, with 7 nucleotides matching TRBD1. The CDR3 coding sequence is TGTGCCAGCAGCCCTCGGAACAGGGGTGGCAATCAGCCCCAGCATTTT. Translated, it gives CASSPRNRGGNQPQHF.